The 20 T cell receptor beta chains listed next were all sequenced from one sample in a study of T cells in Graves' hyperthyroidism and ophthalmopathy. Using RNA transcripts as the source, TCR beta CDR3 regions were amplified. The TCR CDR3 was amplified in a first-round RT-PCR using the HTBI primer set. TCRdb fed the multiplex PCR reads into MiXCR, producing one record per CDR3 protein. The data hold some 550,000 distinct CDR3 sequences, with about 20% observed a single time. Sequenced: blood. These receptors all stem from a young man with Graves' hyperthyroidism.

CDR3 coding DNA: TGTGCCAGCAGAGAGCTTGAGGGCCCCTACGAGCAGTACTTC. It specifies CASRELEGPYEQYF. The chain recombines TRBV6-1 with TRBJ2-7; possible D gene TRBD2, 5 bases. The CDR3 has 14 residues. Germline values: CDR1 MNHNS, CDR2 SASEGT. The V end lost 6 bases, the J end lost 2 bases, and 14 bases lay between the germline ends.

This clonotype was counted ten times or more. The J gene is TRBJ2-7, the V gene TRBV5-6; a possible D gene is TRBD2 (7 bases). This CDR3 comprises 14 residues. Trimming pared 5 bases from V and 3 bases from J, leaving 15 bases between. CDR1 is SGHDT, CDR2 YYEEEE, per germline. The CDR3 DNA follows: TGTGCCAGCAGACAGGGAGGGGCCCTCTACGAGCAGTACTTC. This encodes CASRQGGALYEQYF.

This clonotype has more than one count but fewer than ten. A clone one base away is much larger, so this may be a read error. Likely a read error: the CDR3 ends without its conserved phenylalanine or tryptophan. The chain is built from TRBV9 and TRBJ1-2; no clear D gene. From germline, CDR1 is SGDLS and CDR2 YYNGEE. The CDR3 runs to 15 residues. Trimming removed 0 bases at V and 1 base at J, with 10 bases between. CDR3 residues: CASSVAEINNYGYTV. CDR3 nucleotides: TGTGCCAGCAGCGTAGCTGAGATTAATAACTATGGCTACACCGTC.

A few counts support this clonotype. The V gene is TRBV12-3 or TRBV12-4, the J gene TRBJ2-5, with 7 bases aligning to TRBD1. The CDR3 loop spans 13 amino acids. Trimming removed 7 bases from V and 3 bases from J; junction bases left unmatched: 5. The CDR3 nucleotides read TGTGCCAGCAAGGGACAGTCTGAAGAGACCCAGTACTTC. It yields the protein CASKGQSEETQYF.

This clonotype was detected only a few times. This rearrangement joins TRBV4-3 to TRBJ1-1; D call uncertain. Germline V lookup: CDR1 LGHNA, CDR2 YSLEER. The CDR3 is 15 residues long. V dropped 0 bases and J dropped 1 base, with 9 bases sitting between them. The CDR3 loop is CASSQDTPGNTEAFF. In DNA, the CDR3 is TGCGCCAGCAGCCAAGATACGCCAGGGAACACTGAAGCTTTCTTT.

This clonotype was seen ten or more times. This chain uses TRBV28 with TRBJ2-7; 11 nucleotides line up with TRBD1. The CDR3 covers 15 residues. Per the germline V gene, CDR1 is MDHEN and CDR2 is SYDVKM. Trimming took 8 bases from V and 3 from J; bases not matched to a gene: 9. As DNA, the CDR3 is TGTGCCAGCGTTACGACCGGGACAGGGGGCTACGAGCAGTACTTC. It specifies CASVTTGTGGYEQYF.

In its sample, this clonotype was seen a few times. This rearrangement joins TRBV19 to TRBJ2-2, with unresolved D. Trimming cost V 7 bases and J 5 bases, with 11 bases left between them. The CDR3 runs to 13 residues. Germline CDR1 is LNHDA and CDR2 is SQIVND (reference sequence). The CDR3, as DNA: TGTGCCAGTATCCCGACTCCTACCGGGGAGCTGTTTTTT. Amino acid sequence: CASIPTPTGELFF. The full variable domain, completed using reference TRBV19 and TRBJ2-2, is DGGITQSPKYLFRKEGQNVTLSCEQNLNHDAMYWYRQDPGQGLRLIYYSQIVNDFQKGDIAEGYSVSREKKESFPLTVTSAQKNPTAFYLCASIPTPTGELFFGEGSRLTVL.

A few counts support this clonotype. Being one base from a much bigger clone, this may be a read error. Given the absence of the conserved phenylalanine or tryptophan at the CDR3 end, a read error is likely. The rearrangement joins TRBV12-3 or TRBV12-4 to TRBJ1-2; possible D gene TRBD1, 5 bases. The CDR3 length is 13 residues. V lost 7 bases to trimming and J lost 8 bases, with 17 bases between them. CDR3 loop: CASIHGAPAGYTL. The CDR3 nucleotides are TGTGCCAGCATCCACGGGGCACCAGCCGGCTACACCCTC.

The gene calls are TRBV3-1 and TRBJ2-7; D is unresolved. The length of the CDR3 is 15 residues. From germline, CDR1 is LGHDT and CDR2 YNNKEL (reference sequence). The V and J ends lost 4 bases and 5 bases respectively, with 18 bases between them. Here the CDR3 reads CASSPRASPTNEQYF. In DNA, the CDR3 is TGTGCCAGCAGCCCCCGGGCCTCCCCTACGAACGAGCAGTACTTC.

With regard to this clonotype: The junction differs from germline at one of its ends, possibly a read error. The V and J genes are TRBV9 and TRBJ1-5; TRBD1 matches at 8 bases. This CDR3 has 15 amino acids. Germline lookup yields CDR1 SGDLS and CDR2 YYNGEE. CDR3 residues: CASSATGDSNQPQRF. CDR3 sequence (DNA): TGTGCCAGCAGCGCGACAGGGGATAGCAATCAGCCCCAGCGTTTT.

This clonotype was found many times. The chain is built from TRBV6-1 and TRBJ1-5; D ambiguous. Germline V lookup: CDR1 MNHNS, CDR2 SASEGT. Trimming pared 7 bases from V and 7 bases from J, leaving 14 bases between. CDR3 length equals 13 residues. The CDR3: CASNVLRNQPQHF. The CDR3 DNA follows: TGTGCCAGCAATGTCCTTCGAAACCAGCCCCAGCATTTT.

In this sample, this clonotype turned up many times. V is TRBV12-3 or TRBV12-4 and J is TRBJ1-2; D remains unclear. The CDR3 runs to 11 residues. V lost 4 bases and J lost 7, with 7 bases in between. The CDR3 loop reads CASSWAAGYTF. CDR3 in DNA: TGTGCCAGCAGTTGGGCAGCTGGCTACACCTTC.

This clonotype was recorded at least ten times. Germline and junction disagree at one end, which may indicate a read error. The chain carries TRBV6-2 or TRBV6-3 and TRBJ2-4; TRBD1 aligns across 7 bases. The CDR3 is made up of 18 amino acids. Looked up from germline, CDR1 is MNHEY and CDR2 is SVGEGT. The CDR3 DNA follows: TGTGCCAGCAGTTATCCCCGACACAGGGGCGTAGCCAAAAACATTAAGTACTTC. Protein product: CASSYPRHRGVAKNIKYF.

V and J are TRBV28 and TRBJ2-2; perhaps TRBD2 as D (6 bases). Germline V gene sequence: CDR1 MDHEN, CDR2 SYDVKM. V shed 10 bases and J shed 5 bases, with 17 bases lying between them. CDR3 length: 14 amino acids. The CDR3 spells CATRAGRKTGELFF. The CDR3 DNA is TGTGCCACCCGGGCAGGGAGGAAAACCGGGGAGCTGTTTTTT.

V usage is TRBV12-3 or TRBV12-4 and J usage is TRBJ2-7, with D unclear. This CDR3 has 12 residues. Trimming removed 6 bases from V and 4 bases from J, with 10 bases in between. CDR3 amino acids: CASRGWGYEQYF. DNA of the CDR3: TGTGCCAGCAGGGGGTGGGGATACGAGCAGTACTTC.

This clonotype was observed at least ten times. This chain connects TRBV4-1 to TRBJ1-1; D might be TRBD1 (5 bases). This CDR3 is built from 15 residues. Germline V gene data show CDR1 as MGHRA and CDR2 as YSYEKL. Trimming pared 1 base from V and 0 bases from J, leaving 9 bases between. The CDR3 DNA is TGCGCCAGCAGCCAAGCGGGGACGGTGAACACTGAAGCTTTCTTT. Its protein product is CASSQAGTVNTEAFF.

This clonotype was picked up many times. This sequence joins TRBV12-3 or TRBV12-4 and TRBJ1-5; no clear D gene. The CDR3 totals 13 residues. Trimming shortened V by 4 bases and J by 6 bases, and 10 bases separated the two germline ends. The CDR3 nucleotides read TGTGCCAGCAGTTCGGAGAATACTCAGCCCCAGCATTTT. It codes for CASSSENTQPQHF.

This clonotype occurred many times. V and J are TRBV10-3 and TRBJ1-5, with D uncertain. The CDR3 has 16 amino acids. The germline V gene encodes CDR1 ENHRY and CDR2 SYGVKD. The V end lost 0 bases, the J end lost 0 bases, and 9 bases lay between the germline ends. The CDR3 here is CAISESKELSNQPQHF. CDR3 bases: TGTGCCATCAGTGAGTCGAAGGAACTTAGCAATCAGCCCCAGCATTTT.

This clonotype occurred many times. The rearrangement links TRBV6-5 to TRBJ2-7, with TRBD1 identical over 9 bases. Per the germline V gene, CDR1 is MNHEY and CDR2 is SVGAGI. The CDR3 extends over 14 amino acids. V trimming: 6 bases; J trimming: 6 bases; junction bases outside the gene matches: 9. The CDR3 loop reads CASSPGTGHREQYF. The CDR3 nucleotides are TGTGCCAGCAGCCCCGGGACAGGGCACCGCGAGCAGTACTTC.

The chain is built from TRBV12-3 or TRBV12-4 and TRBJ1-1, with TRBD1 as a possible D gene (5 bases). The CDR3 has 13 residues. Trimming took off 4 bases at V and 7 bases at J, with 13 bases between the two ends. CDR3 region: CASSSDSVLEAFF. In DNA, the CDR3 is TGTGCCAGCAGTTCCGACAGTGTCCTTGAAGCTTTCTTT.